This T cell receptor (beta chain) is from a study of long-term antiretroviral therapy in people with HIV. V shed 4 bases and J 2 bases; nucleotides not matched to a gene: 4. In germline, CDR1 is MGHRA, CDR2 YSYEKL. This CDR3 has 15 residues. Researchers report immunoSEQ v3.0 was run at survey level. The data were produced by immunoSEQ multiplex PCR, yet TCRdb's version contains in-frame clones alone and is incomplete. Of more than 35,000 clones in the sample, about 96% were seen once. The chain has TRBV4-1 and TRBJ2-7; TRBD1 aligns across 11 bases. The clonotype was recovered from a woman between 45 and 60 years old with HIV. The sequencing used unsorted PBMCs, collected 3.7 years after starting antiretroviral therapy. This CDR3 is CASSPGQGATYEQYF. The CDR3 DNA reads as TGCGCCAGCAGCCCTGGACAGGGGGCCACCTACGAGCAGTACTTC.